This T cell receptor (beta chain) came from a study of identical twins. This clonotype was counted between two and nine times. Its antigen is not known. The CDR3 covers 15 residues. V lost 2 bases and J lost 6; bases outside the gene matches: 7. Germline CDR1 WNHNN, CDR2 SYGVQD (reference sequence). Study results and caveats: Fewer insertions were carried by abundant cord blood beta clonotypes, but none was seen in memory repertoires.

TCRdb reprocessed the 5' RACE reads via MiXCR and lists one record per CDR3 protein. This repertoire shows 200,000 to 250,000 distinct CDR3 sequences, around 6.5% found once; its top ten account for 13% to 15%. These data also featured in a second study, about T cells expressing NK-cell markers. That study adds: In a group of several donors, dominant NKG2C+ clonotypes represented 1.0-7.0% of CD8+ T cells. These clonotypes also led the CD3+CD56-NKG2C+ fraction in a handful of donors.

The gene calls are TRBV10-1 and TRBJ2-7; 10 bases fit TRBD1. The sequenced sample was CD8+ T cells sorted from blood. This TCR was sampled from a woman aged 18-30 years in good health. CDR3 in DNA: TGCGCCAGCAGTGAGACCGGGACAGGGGATGGCGAGCAGTACTTC. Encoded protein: CASSETGTGDGEQYF.